The next 27 T cell receptor beta chains were all read from a single sample in a study of T-cell memory formation after mild COVID-19. TCRdb called the 5' RACE reads again in MiXCR, with one record for every CDR3 protein. The data hold approximately 65,000 distinct CDR3 sequences, with around 15% observed a single time. The material sequenced was PBMCs or a T cell subset sorted from them (not recorded which). The origin of the receptors is an adult woman who had mild COVID-19 (a few samples of this study predate the infection). Cell type and time point are not known.

In its sample, this clonotype was seen a few times. The chain combines TRBV6-1 with TRBJ2-3; perhaps TRBD2 as D (6 bases). Germline V lookup: CDR1 MNHNS, CDR2 SASEGT. Trimming cost V 3 bases and J 4 bases, with 11 bases left between them. The CDR3 has 14 residues. CDR3 residues: CASSDLSGADTQYF. The CDR3 region has the DNA TGTGCCAGCAGTGATCTGTCGGGAGCAGATACGCAGTATTTT.

The V and J genes are TRBV7-2 and TRBJ2-3; D is unclear. Germline V gene sequence: CDR1 SGHTA, CDR2 FQGNSA. The CDR3 runs 13 residues. V was pared by 5 bases and J by 4 bases, with 10 bases between. CDR3: CASSPDSADTQYF. The CDR3 nucleotides read TGTGCCAGCAGCCCCGATTCAGCAGATACGCAGTATTTT.

This clonotype occurred a few times. The V call is TRBV20-1, the J call TRBJ2-7; D is unclear. This CDR3 contains 11 residues. CDR1 DFQATT and CDR2 SNEGSKA come from the germline V gene (reference sequence). Trimming pared 4 bases from V and 5 bases from J, leaving 9 bases between. The CDR3 loop reads CSAMGLDEQYF. CDR3 nucleotide sequence: TGCAGTGCTATGGGGTTGGACGAGCAGTACTTC.

This clonotype was detected a few times. V gene TRBV10-3 combines with J gene TRBJ1-1, with D hard to call. Trimming removed 4 bases at V and 4 bases at J, with 10 bases between. Germline V gene sequence: CDR1 ENHRY, CDR2 SYGVKD. The CDR3 loop spans 13 amino acids. CDR3 sequence (DNA): TGTGCCATCAGTGTCGGGGTGGGCACTGAAGCTTTCTTT. Translation gives CAISVGVGTEAFF.

The V and J genes are TRBV6-5 and TRBJ1-3; D possibly corresponds to TRBD1 (5 bases). The CDR3 length is 14 residues. The germline gives CDR1 MNHEY, CDR2 SVGAGI. Trimming left V 7 bases short and J 0 bases short, with 10 bases between. The DNA of the CDR3 is TGTGCCAGCACCGGGACCTACTCTGGAAACACCATATATTTT. It codes for CASTGTYSGNTIYF.

This clonotype was seen only a few times. This chain connects TRBV9 to TRBJ1-5; TRBD1 matches 7 bases. V was clipped by 4 bases and J by 0 bases; unmatched bases: 4. Germline CDR1 is SGDLS and CDR2 is YYNGEE. The CDR3 has 15 amino acids. The CDR3 coding sequence is TGTGCCAGCAGCCCAGGGGGGGGTAGCAATCAGCCCCAGCATTTT. This codes for CASSPGGGSNQPQHF.

The rearrangement joins TRBV7-9 to TRBJ2-1; D gene ambiguous. V was pared by 2 bases and J by 5 bases, with 10 bases between. This CDR3 contains 14 residues. The germline gives CDR1 SEHNR, CDR2 FQNEAQ (reference sequence). CDR3 coding DNA: TGTGCCAGCAGCTTATTATTAGAAGACAATGAGCAGTTCTTC. Translating gives CASSLLLEDNEQFF.

This clonotype was found a few times. The J gene is TRBJ2-7, the V gene TRBV20-1; TRBD2 agrees at 12 bases. The CDR3 loop spans 17 amino acids. J lost 3 bases, V lost 3 bases, and 12 bases had no gene match. Looked up from germline, CDR1 is DFQATT and CDR2 is SNEGSKA (reference sequence). The CDR3 bases are TGCAGTGCTAGGGCGCGGGACGCGGGACTAGCGGGCTACGAGCAGTACTTC. Translating it yields CSARARDAGLAGYEQYF.

The rearrangement links TRBV18 to TRBJ2-5; D assignment may be TRBD1 or TRBD2 (6 bases each). Germline V CDR1 and CDR2: KGHSH, LQKENI. This CDR3 spans 14 amino acids. V was shortened by 3 bases and J by 6 bases, with 14 bases between the two germline ends. The CDR3 loop reads CASSPNAGTKTQYF. In DNA form, the CDR3 reads TGTGCCAGCTCACCCAATGCGGGGACAAAGACCCAGTACTTC.

The chain joins TRBV4-2 to TRBJ2-7; TRBD2 might be the D (6 bases). V dropped 4 bases and J dropped 0 bases, with 13 bases sitting between them. The germline V gene has CDR1 LGHNA and CDR2 YNFKEQ. This CDR3 region has 15 residues. The CDR3 spells CASSLSPGLSYEQYF. CDR3 DNA: TGTGCCAGCAGCCTCTCGCCGGGACTCTCCTACGAGCAGTACTTC.

This chain joins TRBV7-6 and TRBJ2-3, with TRBD2 identical over 8 bases. Losses at the gene ends were 2 bases for V and 1 base for J; bases not matched to a gene: 5. The germline V gene encodes CDR1 SGHVS and CDR2 FNYEAQ. The CDR3 is made up of 16 amino acids. The CDR3 loop reads CASSLQTSGRTDTQYF. The CDR3 DNA reads TGTGCCAGCAGCTTACAAACTAGCGGACGCACAGATACGCAGTATTTT.

This clonotype was detected a few times. The chain recombines TRBV28 with TRBJ2-3; no clear D. CDR1 is MDHEN and CDR2 is SYDVKM in the germline V gene. V was clipped by 6 bases and J by 4 bases, with 8 bases between them. There are 12 residues in the CDR3. This chain's CDR3 is CASSRPSDTQYF. The CDR3 DNA follows: TGTGCCAGCAGCCGGCCATCAGATACGCAGTATTTT.

This chain uses TRBV28 with TRBJ2-1; the D is unclear. This CDR3 comprises 17 residues. V shed 1 base and J shed 1 base, with 14 bases lying between them. The germline V gene encodes CDR1 MDHEN and CDR2 SYDVKM. The CDR3 nucleotides are TGTGCCAGCAGTTTATTAGGCAGTCGGGCTTCCTACAATGAGCAGTTCTTC. Protein: CASSLLGSRASYNEQFF.

This clonotype occurred many times. The rearrangement links TRBV24-1 to TRBJ2-2, with 7 bases aligning to TRBD2. V shed 6 bases and J 5 bases; nucleotides not matched to a gene: 11. This CDR3 comprises 16 residues. Per germline, CDR1 KGHDR and CDR2 SFDVKD. The CDR3: CATSTAGRLFTGELFF. The CDR3, as DNA: TGTGCCACCAGTACGGCCGGGAGGCTTTTTACCGGGGAGCTGTTTTTT.

The chain recombines TRBV4-3 with TRBJ2-1; the match to TRBD1 covers 11 bases. The V and J ends lost 3 bases and 7 bases, in that order; junction bases with no gene match: 5. The V gene's germline CDR1 is LGHNA and CDR2 YSLEER. The CDR3 runs to 15 residues. The CDR3 is CASSQDRGLYNEQFF. In nucleotides, the CDR3 is TGCGCCAGCAGCCAGGACAGGGGGCTTTATAATGAGCAGTTCTTC.

This clonotype was observed a handful of times. CDR3 sequence (DNA): TGCGCCAGCAGCCCGTCTTTAGCGGGAGAGTACACCGGGGAGCTGTTTTTT. It yields the protein CASSPSLAGEYTGELFF. This chain connects TRBV5-1 to TRBJ2-2, with 9 bases aligning to TRBD2. The CDR3 extends over 17 amino acids. Germline V gives CDR1 SGHRS, CDR2 YFSETQ. The V gene end was trimmed by 4 bases and the J gene end by 3 bases; junction bases not matched to a gene: 10.

This clonotype has just a few counts. The chain has TRBV24-1 and TRBJ2-2, with 7 bases fitting TRBD2. Germline CDR1 KGHDR, CDR2 SFDVKD. The CDR3 loop spans 16 amino acids. V gave up 6 bases and J gave up 1 base; unmatched junction bases: 7. As DNA, the CDR3 is TGTGCCACCAGTCCCGCGGGAGTGGGGAACACCGGGGAGCTGTTTTTT. This codes for CATSPAGVGNTGELFF.

This clonotype occurred a few times. The chain joins TRBV15 to TRBJ2-7; D gene unclear. V lost 0 bases, J lost 4 bases, and 7 bases lay in between. From germline, CDR1 is LNHNV and CDR2 YYDKDF (reference sequence). This CDR3 comprises 13 residues. CDR3 nucleotides: TGTGCCACCAGCAGAGATACCCAATACGAGCAGTACTTC. It specifies CATSRDTQYEQYF.

A few counts support this clonotype. The chain recombines TRBV4-1 with TRBJ2-7; D ambiguous. The CDR3 runs 12 residues. Germline CDR1 is MGHRA and CDR2 is YSYEKL. Trimming removed 1 base at V and 6 bases at J, with 7 bases between. Written as DNA, the CDR3 is TGCGCCAGCAGCCAAGGGCCCGGCGAGCAGTACTTC. Translating it yields CASSQGPGEQYF.

The chain carries TRBV30 and TRBJ1-5; TRBD1 is a possible D gene (5 bases). The germline V gene has CDR1 GTSNPN and CDR2 SVGIG (reference sequence). V lost 0 bases, J lost 1 base, and 13 bases lay in between. This CDR3 is built from 16 residues. The CDR3 sequence is CAWSVGTGWSNQPQHF. CDR3 sequence (DNA): TGTGCCTGGAGTGTGGGCACAGGCTGGAGCAATCAGCCCCAGCATTTT.

In its sample, this clonotype was seen a few times. This chain joins TRBV6-2 or TRBV6-3 and TRBJ2-7; TRBD2 agrees at 13 bases. The germline V gene encodes CDR1 MNHEY and CDR2 SVGEGT. The CDR3 contains 14 residues. J gave up 6 bases and V 6 bases, and 5 bases lay outside the gene matches. The CDR3 DNA reads as TGTGCCAGCAGACTCGGACTAGCGGGAGTCGAGCAGTACTTC. Protein product: CASRLGLAGVEQYF.

This clonotype has a handful of counts. The rearrangement uses TRBV7-9 and TRBJ1-1, with unresolved D. Germline CDR1 and CDR2: SEHNR and FQNEAQ (reference sequence). Trimming shortened V by 2 bases and J by 1 base, and 11 bases separated the two germline ends. CDR3 length: 15 amino acids. CDR3: CASSLPPRTNTEAFF. The CDR3 nucleotides read TGTGCCAGCAGCTTACCCCCTCGGACGAACACTGAAGCTTTCTTT.

The table lists this clonotype with a few counts. V and J are TRBV15 and TRBJ2-1; 7 positions agree with TRBD1. Germline CDR1 and CDR2: LNHNV and YYDKDF (reference sequence). V gave up 3 bases and J gave up 5 bases; unmatched junction bases: 7. The CDR3 extends over 15 amino acids. This CDR3 reads CATSSQATGNNEQFF. The CDR3 DNA sequence: TGTGCCACCAGCAGCCAAGCGACAGGGAACAATGAGCAGTTCTTC. Together with reference TRBV15 and TRBJ2-1, the CDR3 gives the full variable domain: DAMVIQNPRYQVTQFGKPVTLSCSQTLNHNVMYWYQQKSSQAPKLLFHYYDKDFNNEADTPDNFQSRRPNTSFCFLDIRSPGLGDTAMYLCATSSQATGNNEQFFGPGTRLTVL.

This clonotype was seen more than once but under ten times. As DNA, the CDR3 is TGTGCCACCAGCAGCAAGGGACAGGGACCTGGGGCCAACGTCCTGACTTTC. This sequence encodes CATSSKGQGPGANVLTF. The V call is TRBV15, the J call TRBJ2-6; 9 bases map to TRBD1. V lost 3 bases to trimming and J lost 2 bases; unmatched junction nucleotides: 5. The CDR3 sequence is 17 residues long. The V gene's germline CDR1 is LNHNV and CDR2 YYDKDF (reference sequence).

The V gene is TRBV9, the J gene TRBJ2-3; D remains unclear. The CDR3 has 14 amino acids. V gave up 0 bases and J gave up 2 bases, with 7 bases separating them. Per the germline V gene, CDR1 is SGDLS and CDR2 is YYNGEE. The CDR3 nucleotides are TGTGCCAGCAGCGTAGGAGGTTACACAGATACGCAGTATTTT. Protein: CASSVGGYTDTQYF.

This clonotype was found a few times. The chain joins TRBV6-5 to TRBJ2-7; the D gene could be TRBD1 or TRBD2 (5 bases each). The CDR3 contains 14 residues. The V end was cut by 7 bases, the J end by 2 bases, with 15 bases between. Germline CDR1 MNHEY, CDR2 SVGAGI. In nucleotides, the CDR3 is TGTGCCAGCACTGGTGGGGGACCTACCTACGAGCAGTACTTC. Its protein is CASTGGGPTYEQYF.

This clonotype has only a few counts. The chain uses TRBV5-1 and TRBJ2-3; D is unresolved. V was pared by 2 bases and J by 0 bases, with 19 bases between. CDR1 is SGHRS, CDR2 YFSETQ, per germline. The CDR3 totals 18 residues. The CDR3 loop is CASSLNPGRNPSTDTQYF. The CDR3 bases are TGCGCCAGCAGCTTAAATCCCGGGCGGAACCCTAGCACAGATACGCAGTATTTT.